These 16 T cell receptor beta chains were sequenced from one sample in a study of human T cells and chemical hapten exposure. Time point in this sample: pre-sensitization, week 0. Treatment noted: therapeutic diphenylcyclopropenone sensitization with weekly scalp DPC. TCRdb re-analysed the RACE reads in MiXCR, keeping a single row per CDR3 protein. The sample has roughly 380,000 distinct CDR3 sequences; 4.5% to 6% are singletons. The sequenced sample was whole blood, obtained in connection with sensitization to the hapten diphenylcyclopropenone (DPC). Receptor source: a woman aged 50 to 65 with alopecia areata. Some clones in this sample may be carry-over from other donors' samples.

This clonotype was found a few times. CDR3 sequence (DNA): TGTGCCAGCAGCTTAGAGTTGCGGGGAGGTACAGATACGCAGTATTTT. Amino acid sequence: CASSLELRGGTDTQYF. The chain carries TRBV7-8 and TRBJ2-3; perhaps TRBD2 as D (6 bases). Germline CDR1 SGHVS, CDR2 FQNEAQ. This CDR3 comprises 16 residues. Trimming stripped 1 base from V and 3 bases from J, with 14 bases between.

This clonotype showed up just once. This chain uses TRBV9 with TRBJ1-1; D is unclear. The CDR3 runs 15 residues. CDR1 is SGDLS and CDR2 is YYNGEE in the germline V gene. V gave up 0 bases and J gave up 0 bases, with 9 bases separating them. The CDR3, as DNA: TGTGCCAGCAGCGTAGAGGCAGATATGAACACTGAAGCTTTCTTT. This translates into CASSVEADMNTEAFF.

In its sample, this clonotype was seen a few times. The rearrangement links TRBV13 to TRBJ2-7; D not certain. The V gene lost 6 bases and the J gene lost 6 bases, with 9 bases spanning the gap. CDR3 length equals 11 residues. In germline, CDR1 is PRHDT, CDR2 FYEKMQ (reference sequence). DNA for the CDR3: TGTGCCAGCAGTAGGATGGGCGAGCAGTACTTC. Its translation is CASSRMGEQYF.

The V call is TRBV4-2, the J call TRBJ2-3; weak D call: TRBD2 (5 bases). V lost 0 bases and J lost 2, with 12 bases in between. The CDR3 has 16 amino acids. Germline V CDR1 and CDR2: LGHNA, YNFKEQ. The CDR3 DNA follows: TGTGCCAGCAGCCAAGATTGGCTAGCTCCCACAGATACGCAGTATTTT. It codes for CASSQDWLAPTDTQYF.

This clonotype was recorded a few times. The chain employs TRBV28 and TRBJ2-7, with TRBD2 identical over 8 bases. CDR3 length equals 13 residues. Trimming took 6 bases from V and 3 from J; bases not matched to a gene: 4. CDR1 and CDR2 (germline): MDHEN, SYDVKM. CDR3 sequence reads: CASSSGSIYEQYF. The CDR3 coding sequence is TGTGCCAGCAGCAGCGGGAGTATCTACGAGCAGTACTTC.

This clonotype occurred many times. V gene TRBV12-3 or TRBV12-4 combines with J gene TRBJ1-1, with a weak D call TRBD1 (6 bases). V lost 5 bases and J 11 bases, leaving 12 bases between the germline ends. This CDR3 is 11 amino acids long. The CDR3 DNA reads TGTGCCAGCAGTGCGACAGGACGGGCTTTCTTT. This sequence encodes CASSATGRAFF.

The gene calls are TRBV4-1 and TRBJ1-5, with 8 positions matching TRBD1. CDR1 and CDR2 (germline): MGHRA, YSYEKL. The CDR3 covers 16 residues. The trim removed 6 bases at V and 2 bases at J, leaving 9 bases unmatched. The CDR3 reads CASSHLDRGGNQPQHF. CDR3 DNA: TGCGCCAGCAGTCATCTTGACAGGGGAGGCAATCAGCCCCAGCATTTT.

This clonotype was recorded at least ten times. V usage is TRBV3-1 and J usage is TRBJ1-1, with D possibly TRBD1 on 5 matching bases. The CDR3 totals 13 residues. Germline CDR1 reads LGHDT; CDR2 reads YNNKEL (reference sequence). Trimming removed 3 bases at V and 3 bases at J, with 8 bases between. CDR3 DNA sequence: TGTGCCAGCAGCCAGACCAGGGACACTGAAGCTTTCTTT. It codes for CASSQTRDTEAFF.

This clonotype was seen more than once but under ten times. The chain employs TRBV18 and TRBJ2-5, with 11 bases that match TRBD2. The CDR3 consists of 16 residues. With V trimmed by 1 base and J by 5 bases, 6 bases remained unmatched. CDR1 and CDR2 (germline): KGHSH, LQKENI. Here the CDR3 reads CASSPQLAGDAETQYF. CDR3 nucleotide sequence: TGTGCCAGCTCACCACAACTAGCGGGGGATGCGGAGACCCAGTACTTC.

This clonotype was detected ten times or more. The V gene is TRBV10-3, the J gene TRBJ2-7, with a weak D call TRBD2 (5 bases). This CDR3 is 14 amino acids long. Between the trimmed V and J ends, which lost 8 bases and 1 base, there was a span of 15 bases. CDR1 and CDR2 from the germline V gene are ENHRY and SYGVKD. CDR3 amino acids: CAIAEGLASYEQYF. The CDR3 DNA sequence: TGTGCCATCGCTGAAGGACTCGCATCCTACGAGCAGTACTTC.

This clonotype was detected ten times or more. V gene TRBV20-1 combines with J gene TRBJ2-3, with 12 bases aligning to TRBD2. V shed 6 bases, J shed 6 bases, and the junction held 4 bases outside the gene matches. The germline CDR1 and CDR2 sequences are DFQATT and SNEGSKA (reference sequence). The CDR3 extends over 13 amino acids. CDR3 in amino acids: CSAPTSGRDTQYF. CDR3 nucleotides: TGCAGTGCCCCTACTAGCGGGAGGGATACGCAGTATTTT.

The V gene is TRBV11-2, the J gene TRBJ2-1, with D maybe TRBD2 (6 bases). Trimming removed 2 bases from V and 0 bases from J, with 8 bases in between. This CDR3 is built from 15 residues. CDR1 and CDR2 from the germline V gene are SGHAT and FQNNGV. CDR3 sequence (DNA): TGTGCCAGCAGCTTATGGCGGGACTCCTACAATGAGCAGTTCTTC. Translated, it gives CASSLWRDSYNEQFF.

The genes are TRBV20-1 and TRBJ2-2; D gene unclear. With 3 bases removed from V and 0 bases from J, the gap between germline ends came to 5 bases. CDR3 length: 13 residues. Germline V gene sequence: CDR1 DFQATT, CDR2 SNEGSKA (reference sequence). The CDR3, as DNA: TGCAGTGCTAGTCCCGCGAACACCGGGGAGCTGTTTTTT. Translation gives CSASPANTGELFF.

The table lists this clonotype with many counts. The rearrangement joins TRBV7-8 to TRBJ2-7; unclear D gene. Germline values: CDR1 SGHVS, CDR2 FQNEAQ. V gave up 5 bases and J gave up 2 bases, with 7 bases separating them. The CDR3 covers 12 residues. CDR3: CASSPTTYEQYF. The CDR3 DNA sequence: TGTGCCAGCAGCCCTACCACCTACGAGCAGTACTTC.

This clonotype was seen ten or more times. The CDR3 DNA reads as TGTGCCAGCAGCTTAGGACAGGGGGCGGACAATGAGCAGTTCTTC. This gives the protein CASSLGQGADNEQFF. V gene TRBV13 combines with J gene TRBJ2-1; TRBD1 agrees at 9 bases. The CDR3 has 15 amino acids. Trimming at V came to 0 bases and at J to 5 bases, leaving 2 bases not matched to a gene. Germline loops: CDR1 PRHDT, CDR2 FYEKMQ (reference sequence).

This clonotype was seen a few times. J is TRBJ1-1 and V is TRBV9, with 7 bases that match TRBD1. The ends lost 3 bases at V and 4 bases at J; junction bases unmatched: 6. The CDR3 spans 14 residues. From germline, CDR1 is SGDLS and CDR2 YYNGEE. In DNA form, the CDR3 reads TGTGCCAGCAGCGCGCGGACAGGTAGCACTGAAGCTTTCTTT. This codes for CASSARTGSTEAFF.